The 25 T cell receptor beta chains presented below share a single source sample, sequenced in a study of response to subunit inactivated influenza vaccine. TCRdb fed the RT-PCR reads into MiXCR, producing one record per CDR3 protein. This sample has 750,000 to 850,000 distinct CDR3 sequences, with about 18% found just once. The sequencing here drew on PBMCs from blood, taken 5 to 6 days after vaccination. The receptors were sampled from a man in his forties or fifties who received an inactivated influenza vaccine.

This clonotype has just a few counts. The rearrangement joins TRBV10-3 to TRBJ2-7; possibly TRBD1 for D (6 bases). The ends were cut back, 2 bases at V and 2 bases at J, with 13 bases in the middle. Germline lookup yields CDR1 ENHRY and CDR2 SYGVKD. The CDR3 runs 15 residues. The CDR3 DNA follows: TGTGCCATCAGTGAGACAGGGCGATACACCTACGAGCAGTACTTC. It specifies CAISETGRYTYEQYF.

This sequence joins TRBV12-3 or TRBV12-4 and TRBJ2-3; 9 bases agree with TRBD1. The CDR3 loop spans 16 amino acids. Trimming took 6 bases from V and 0 from J; bases not matched to a gene: 7. For the CDR3, the DNA is TGTGCCAGCAGGCCCGACAGGGGGGGTAGCACAGATACGCAGTATTTT. Translating it yields CASRPDRGGSTDTQYF.

The chain joins TRBV15 to TRBJ2-7; D is ambiguous. This CDR3 comprises 16 residues. The V and J ends lost 0 bases and 2 bases respectively, with 14 bases between them. Germline values: CDR1 LNHNV, CDR2 YYDKDF (reference sequence). The CDR3, as DNA: TGTGCCACCAGCAGAGATATAGGTCCAGGAGCCTACGAGCAGTACTTC. Protein: CATSRDIGPGAYEQYF.

This chain uses TRBV10-2 with TRBJ2-5; D call uncertain. The CDR3 sequence is 14 residues long. The germline V gene has CDR1 WSHSY and CDR2 SAAADI. V dropped 8 bases and J dropped 1 base, with 14 bases sitting between them. For the CDR3, the DNA is TGCGCCAGCTCCTCTCCCCACTCCCAAGAGACCCAGTACTTC. It yields the protein CASSSPHSQETQYF.

The chain couples TRBV20-1 to TRBJ2-1; 9 positions agree with TRBD2. Germline V CDR1 and CDR2: DFQATT, SNEGSKA (reference sequence). With 0 bases clipped from V and 9 bases from J, the junction kept 9 bases outside the gene matches. This CDR3 is 15 amino acids long. The CDR3 nucleotides read TGCAGTGCTAGAGATCCGCTAGCGGGGAGGGGTGAGCAGTTCTTC. This codes for CSARDPLAGRGEQFF.

This clonotype was detected a few times. The chain carries TRBV12-3 or TRBV12-4 and TRBJ1-5, with D perhaps TRBD1 (5 bases). Between the trimmed V and J ends, which lost 3 bases and 6 bases, there was a span of 15 bases. This CDR3 comprises 15 residues. CDR3 DNA sequence: TGTGCCAGCAGTTTTGGGGGGGGGTGGGGTCAGCCCCAGCATTTT. This encodes CASSFGGGWGQPQHF.

This clonotype was detected a few times. This chain links TRBV5-1 with TRBJ2-4, with 7 bases matching TRBD1. CDR3 length equals 14 residues. V gave up 5 bases and J gave up 5 bases; unmatched junction bases: 7. Germline V CDR1 and CDR2: SGHRS, YFSETQ. The CDR3 region is CASRETGFENIQYF. As DNA, the CDR3 is TGCGCCAGCAGGGAGACAGGGTTCGAAAACATTCAGTACTTC.

V gene TRBV5-1 combines with J gene TRBJ2-3, with 11 nucleotides matching TRBD2. The CDR3 sequence is 18 residues long. V shed 0 bases and J 0 bases; nucleotides not matched to a gene: 6. CDR1 is SGHRS, CDR2 YFSETQ, per germline. CDR3 nucleotides: TGCGCCAGCAGCTTGGAAGTAGCGGGGGGGTTTAGCACAGATACGCAGTATTTT. As protein: CASSLEVAGGFSTDTQYF.

The gene calls are TRBV6-4 and TRBJ2-3; 11 nucleotides line up with TRBD2. J lost 0 bases, V lost 6 bases, and 5 bases had no gene match. CDR3 length: 16 amino acids. Germline V CDR1 and CDR2: MRHNA, SNTAGT. This CDR3 reads CASSAASGGSTDTQYF. Written as DNA, the CDR3 is TGTGCCAGCAGCGCCGCTAGCGGGGGGAGCACAGATACGCAGTATTTT.

This clonotype has only a few counts. CDR3 bases: TGTGCCAGCAGCCAAGATCTGAGGGAGGGCCGCGGTGAGCAGTTCTTC. Its translation is CASSQDLREGRGEQFF. V is TRBV4-2 and J is TRBJ2-1; 7 bases are a match to TRBD2. This CDR3 is built from 16 residues. After removal of 0 bases from V and 9 bases from J, the junction contained 11 bases not matched to a gene. Germline CDR1 reads LGHNA; CDR2 reads YNFKEQ.

This clonotype was seen only a few times. V and J are TRBV6-2 or TRBV6-3 and TRBJ2-1; no definite D call. With 5 bases removed from V and 8 bases from J, the gap between germline ends came to 13 bases. Per the germline V gene, CDR1 is MNHEY and CDR2 is SVGEGT. The CDR3 is 13 amino acids. The CDR3 region is CASSADRLHEQFF. As DNA, the CDR3 is TGTGCCAGCAGTGCGGACCGTCTGCATGAGCAGTTCTTC.

The chain links TRBV20-1 to TRBJ2-5, with TRBD2 identical over 7 bases. Trimming at V came to 4 bases and at J to 3 bases, leaving 5 bases not matched to a gene. The V gene's germline CDR1 is DFQATT and CDR2 SNEGSKA (reference sequence). The CDR3 length is 13 residues. The CDR3 nucleotides read TGCAGTGCTACCCGGGACTACGAAGAGACCCAGTACTTC. Its translation is CSATRDYEETQYF.

At least ten counts were recorded for this clonotype. The chain is built from TRBV27 and TRBJ2-7; the D gene is possibly TRBD1 (6 bases). Germline assignment: CDR1 MNHEY and CDR2 SMNVEV (reference sequence). V was cut by 5 bases and J by 5 bases, with 13 bases left in between. The CDR3 loop spans 13 amino acids. CDR3 DNA: TGTGCCAGCAGTAGAACAGGGTCCAACGAGCAGTACTTC. Its protein is CASSRTGSNEQYF.

This clonotype showed up just a few times. The V and J genes are TRBV20-1 and TRBJ2-6; TRBD2 aligns across 8 bases. There are 18 residues in the CDR3. Trimming at V came to 1 base and at J to 0 bases, leaving 8 bases not matched to a gene. Germline lookup yields CDR1 DFQATT and CDR2 SNEGSKA (reference sequence). CDR3 sequence reads: CSARVVIAGISGANVLTF. CDR3 bases: TGCAGTGCTAGAGTCGTCATAGCGGGGATCTCTGGGGCCAACGTCCTGACTTTC.

The genes are TRBV20-1 and TRBJ1-1; D not certain. The CDR3 runs 16 residues. Trimming stripped 1 base from V and 2 bases from J, with 17 bases between. CDR1 is DFQATT and CDR2 is SNEGSKA in the germline V gene (reference sequence). CDR3 bases: TGCAGTGCTAGAGTCCCGGCCGGGCTCACCAACACTGAAGCTTTCTTT. Its protein is CSARVPAGLTNTEAFF.

This clonotype was seen repeatedly, ten times or more. This chain joins TRBV20-1 and TRBJ2-1; 10 bases agree with TRBD2. The length of the CDR3 is 14 residues. Germline values: CDR1 DFQATT, CDR2 SNEGSKA (reference sequence). Trimming took 6 bases from V and 1 from J; bases not matched to a gene: 3. The CDR3 here is CSAPGLASYNEQFF. In DNA, the CDR3 is TGCAGTGCGCCGGGACTAGCGTCCTACAATGAGCAGTTCTTC.

The V call is TRBV12-3 or TRBV12-4, the J call TRBJ2-3; D may be TRBD1 (6 bases). V lost 1 base and J 3 bases, leaving 11 bases between the germline ends. This CDR3 is 15 amino acids long. CDR3 protein: CASSLVGGQTDTQYF. The DNA of the CDR3 is TGTGCCAGCAGTTTAGTAGGGGGACAAACAGATACGCAGTATTTT.

This clonotype was seen a handful of times. The gene calls are TRBV10-3 and TRBJ2-5; 10 bases line up with TRBD2. The V gene end was trimmed by 5 bases and the J gene end by 4 bases; junction bases not matched to a gene: 4. The CDR3 totals 14 residues. Looked up from germline, CDR1 is ENHRY and CDR2 is SYGVKD. CDR3 amino acids: CAISSGRDRETQYF. CDR3 DNA sequence: TGTGCCATCAGTAGCGGGAGGGATCGAGAGACCCAGTACTTC.

This clonotype was picked up one time. This chain connects TRBV2 to TRBJ1-5; no firm D call. The V gene's germline CDR1 is SNHLY and CDR2 FYNNEI. This CDR3 comprises 12 residues. Between the trimmed V and J ends, which lost 6 bases and 6 bases, there was a span of 9 bases. As DNA, the CDR3 is TGTGCCAGCAGAGGACCAAGTCAGCCCCAGCATTTT. The encoded protein is CASRGPSQPQHF.

This clonotype was picked up a small number of times. The CDR3 region is CASSLELSAFF. In DNA form, the CDR3 reads TGTGCCAGCAGCTTAGAACTTTCCGCTTTCTTT. This sequence joins TRBV7-9 and TRBJ1-1; D ambiguous. V dropped 1 base and J dropped 11 bases, with 8 bases sitting between them. Germline assignment: CDR1 SEHNR and CDR2 FQNEAQ (reference sequence). This CDR3 is built from 11 residues.

CDR3 protein: CASSRYSGNTIYF. CDR3 bases: TGTGCCAGCAGCCGTTATTCTGGAAACACCATATATTTT. The V call is TRBV11-2, the J call TRBJ1-3, with no clear D. V lost 5 bases, J lost 1 base, and 6 bases lay in between. The CDR3 has 13 amino acids. Germline CDR1 is SGHAT and CDR2 is FQNNGV.

There are many counts of this clonotype. The chain uses TRBV5-6 and TRBJ2-6; the match to TRBD1 covers 7 bases. This CDR3 has 15 amino acids. V lost 6 bases to trimming and J lost 4 bases; unmatched junction nucleotides: 7. CDR1 and CDR2 from the germline V gene are SGHDT and YYEEEE. CDR3 DNA sequence: TGTGCCAGCACCAAGACAGGGACCGGGGCCAACGTCCTGACTTTC. Its protein product is CASTKTGTGANVLTF.

DNA for the CDR3: TGTGCCAGCAGCTTGGGACTAGCGGGAGTTCGCGGGGAGCTGTTTTTT. Protein sequence: CASSLGLAGVRGELFF. The gene calls are TRBV5-6 and TRBJ2-2, with 12 nucleotides matching TRBD2. The CDR3 is made up of 16 amino acids. CDR1 is SGHDT and CDR2 is YYEEEE in the germline V gene. V was clipped by 0 bases and J by 7 bases; unmatched bases: 4.

This clonotype has more than one count but fewer than ten. The V and J genes are TRBV20-1 and TRBJ1-6; 9 bases are shared with TRBD1. The CDR3 extends over 14 amino acids. CDR1 and CDR2 from the germline V gene are DFQATT and SNEGSKA (reference sequence). With V trimmed by 5 bases and J by 10 bases, 9 bases remained unmatched. The CDR3 spells CSAQGGTGQSPLHF. CDR3 sequence (DNA): TGCAGTGCTCAAGGCGGGACAGGGCAATCACCCCTCCACTTT.

The chain is built from TRBV12-3 or TRBV12-4 and TRBJ2-7; TRBD2 is a possible D gene (5 bases). This CDR3 has 15 amino acids. Trimming cost V 5 bases and J 5 bases, with 19 bases left between them. This CDR3 reads CASSRAAGLRNEQYF. CDR3 nucleotides: TGTGCCAGCAGTCGCGCCGCCGGACTGAGAAACGAGCAGTACTTC.